The present T cell receptor (beta chain) was sequenced within a study of cytomegalovirus exposure and HLA in healthy donors. Use of 60 Vbeta and 13 Jbeta primers characterized the PCR. TCRdb's copy holds only in-frame clones and misses some; the assay was immunoSEQ multiplex PCR. The data hold about 120,000 clones, with around 76% observed a single time. This CDR3 region has 14 residues. The germline V and J ends were trimmed by 5 bases and 0 bases, with 10 bases remaining between them. Germline CDR1 reads SGHTA; CDR2 reads FQGTGA. This clonotype was sampled from a man aged 25 to 40 in good health and CMV-seropositive. The sequenced sample was PBMCs. The chain carries TRBV7-3 and TRBJ1-1, with D possibly being TRBD1 (5 bases). In DNA, the CDR3 is TGTGCCAGCAGCCCCGGAGGGGTGAACACTGAAGCTTTCTTT. Protein sequence: CASSPGGVNTEAFF.